This T cell receptor (beta chain) was recorded in a study of cytomegalovirus exposure and HLA in healthy donors. Study at large: HLA-typed donors contributed 65 million to 95 million unique TCRs, which were held in an early data release.

Concerning this clone itself: Its specificity is unknown.

This CDR3 contains 10 residues. CDR1 and CDR2 from the germline V gene are SSHAT and FNYEAQ (reference sequence). PCR primers comprised 60 Vbeta and 13 Jbeta primers. Here immunoSEQ multiplex PCR was the method, and the copy in TCRdb shows in-frame clones only, minus some. This table has some 90,000 clones, around 77% appearing once. Study-wide results and limits: In a later analysis, a genetic analysis reported fewer productive-TCR N-insertions in an Asian-associated ancestry cluster than the cohort average. The study found most TCR sequences rare, yet found some public TCRs in many donors. In vitro data verified a few CMV-associated chains as specific for CMV antigens.

The material sequenced was PBMCs. The chain joins TRBV7-7 to TRBJ2-5, with D perhaps matching TRBD1 (6 bases). The receptor was isolated from a boy younger than 18 in good health and CMV-seronegative. CDR3: CAVGAETQYF. The CDR3 nucleotides are TGTGCTGTGGGGGCAGAGACCCAGTACTTC. Filled out from reference TRBV7-7 and TRBJ2-5, the complete variable domain reads GAGVSQSPRYKVTKRGQDVTLRCDPISSHATLYWYQQALGQGPEFLTYFNYEAQPDKSGLPSDRFSAERPEGSISTLTIQRTEQRDSAMYRCAVGAETQYFGPGTRLLVL.